These 26 T cell receptor beta chains were sequenced from one sample in a study of T cells in Graves' hyperthyroidism and ophthalmopathy. Using RNA transcripts as the source, TCR beta CDR3 regions were amplified. HTBI primers were used for first-round RT-PCR of the TCR CDR3. From the multiplex PCR reads, TCRdb called clonotypes with MiXCR, one entry per CDR3 protein. The table lists 530,000 or so distinct CDR3 sequences, about half of them singletons. Input material: peripheral blood or thyroid tissue (not recorded which). Receptors were obtained from a young woman with Graves' hyperthyroidism.

This clonotype came up once. The chain is built from TRBV5-1 and TRBJ2-5; D call uncertain. The germline V gene encodes CDR1 SGHRS and CDR2 YFSETQ. This CDR3 comprises 10 residues. V lost 4 bases, J lost 7 bases, and 5 bases lay in between. DNA of the CDR3: TGCGCCAGCAGCGTGCGGACCCAGTACTTC. Its translation: CASSVRTQYF.

For this clonotype: One end of the junction is discordant with germline, which a read error may explain. This CDR3 reads CASSLPSGVHGHTF. The CDR3 nucleotides read TGTGCCAGCAGCTTGCCCTCTGGGGTCCATGGCCACACCTTC. The chain combines TRBV7-2 with TRBJ1-2; D gene unclear. Looked up from germline, CDR1 is SGHTA and CDR2 is FQGNSA. The CDR3 consists of 14 residues.

This clonotype has a count of ten or more. This chain connects TRBV2 to TRBJ1-5; D call uncertain. The CDR3 is made up of 13 amino acids. Germline V lookup: CDR1 SNHLY, CDR2 FYNNEI. The V gene lost 4 bases and the J gene lost 4 bases, with 8 bases spanning the gap. DNA of the CDR3: TGTGCCAGCAGTGGGTCCGAAAATCAGCCCCAGCATTTT. It is translated as CASSGSENQPQHF. The complete variable domain, with remaining parts taken from reference TRBV2 and TRBJ1-5, reads EPEVTQTPSHQVTQMGQEVILRCVPISNHLYFYWYRQILGQKVEFLVSFYNNEISEKSEIFDDQFSVERPDGSNFTLKIRSTKLEDSAMYFCASSGSENQPQHFGDGTRLSIL.

The gene calls are TRBV12-3 or TRBV12-4 and TRBJ2-5; TRBD1 aligns across 7 bases. Losses at the gene ends were 5 bases for V and 2 bases for J; bases not matched to a gene: 2. CDR3 length: 13 amino acids. Written as DNA, the CDR3 is TGTGCCAGCAGTGCCAGGGGGCAAGAGACCCAGTACTTC. Translation gives CASSARGQETQYF.

This clonotype has a handful of counts. The DNA of the CDR3 is TGCAGTGCTAAAATAGCGGGACGCACAGATACGCAGTATTTT. It codes for CSAKIAGRTDTQYF. V and J are TRBV20-1 and TRBJ2-3; 8 nucleotides match TRBD2. Germline V gene data show CDR1 as DFQATT and CDR2 as SNEGSKA (reference sequence). This CDR3 region has 14 residues. J gave up 1 base and V 4 bases, and 4 bases lay outside the gene matches.

The rearrangement links TRBV7-9 to TRBJ2-3; D unresolved. CDR3 length equals 13 residues. V was cut by 10 bases and J by 2 bases, with 13 bases left in between. Germline values: CDR1 SEHNR, CDR2 FQNEAQ (reference sequence). The CDR3 nucleotides are TGTGCCACCACTTGGGGTGCCACAGATACGCAGTATTTT. This encodes CATTWGATDTQYF. The full variable domain, in which reference TRBV7-9 and TRBJ2-3 provide the parts outside the CDR3, is DTGVSQNPRHKITKRGQNVTFRCDPISEHNRLYWYRQTLGQGPEFLTYFQNEAQLEKSRLLSDRFSAERPKGSFSTLEIQRTEQGDSAMYLCATTWGATDTQYFGPGTRLTVL.

In its sample, this clonotype was seen a few times. The V call is TRBV3-1, the J call TRBJ1-4; D uncertain. Trimming took 3 bases from V and 6 from J, leaving 8 bases between them. Germline-derived CDR1 and CDR2 are LGHDT and YNNKEL (reference sequence). The CDR3 covers 13 residues. This CDR3 reads CASSQGLYEKLFF. The CDR3 nucleotides are TGTGCCAGCAGCCAGGGGTTGTATGAAAAACTGTTTTTT.

This rearrangement joins TRBV29-1 to TRBJ1-5; 8 nucleotides match TRBD2. The J call may be wrong; the DNA end is better matched by TRBJ2-3. This CDR3 is 11 amino acids long. Germline-derived CDR1 and CDR2 are SQVTM and ANQGSEA. The CDR3: CSVGGGDTQYF. CDR3 in DNA: TGCAGCGTCGGGGGGGGAGATACGCAGTATTTT.

The rearrangement uses TRBV3-1 and TRBJ1-1; no clear D. The germline CDR1 and CDR2 sequences are LGHDT and YNNKEL (reference sequence). The CDR3 sequence is 16 residues long. V was pared by 0 bases and J by 0 bases, with 11 bases between. The chain's CDR3 is CASSQDSWQLNTEAFF. For the CDR3, the DNA is TGTGCCAGCAGCCAAGATTCGTGGCAATTGAACACTGAAGCTTTCTTT. The entire variable domain, with the rest obtained from reference TRBV3-1 and TRBJ1-1, is as follows: DTAVSQTPKYLVTQMGNDKSIKCEQNLGHDTMYWYKQDSKKFLKIMFSYNNKELIINETVPNRFSPKSPDKAHLNLHINSLELGDSAVYFCASSQDSWQLNTEAFFGQGTRLTVV.

About this clonotype: With a much larger clone just one base away, this may be a read error. CDR3 DNA: TGTGCCAGCAGTTTCCTTATGATAAGACAGGGACCTGAAGCTTTCTTT. Protein: CASSFLMIRQGPEAFF. The chain carries TRBV12-3 or TRBV12-4 and TRBJ1-1; 7 nucleotides match TRBD1. The CDR3 consists of 16 residues. V lost 3 bases, J lost 6 bases, and 13 bases stayed unmatched.

This clonotype was seen a few times. The CDR3 is CASSPRDRGDEKQYF. The CDR3 DNA is TGTGCCAGCAGTCCCCGGGACAGGGGCGACGAAAAGCAGTACTTC. V gene TRBV6-6 combines with J gene TRBJ2-7, with 10 bases aligning to TRBD1. This CDR3 is 15 amino acids long. The V gene end was trimmed by 5 bases and the J gene end by 8 bases; junction bases not matched to a gene: 12. Germline V gene data show CDR1 as MNHNY and CDR2 as SVGAGI (reference sequence).

This clonotype has ten or more counts. The chain couples TRBV27 to TRBJ1-6; possibly TRBD1 for D (5 bases). This CDR3 comprises 14 residues. V was clipped by 3 bases and J by 9 bases, with 12 bases between them. The V gene's germline CDR1 is MNHEY and CDR2 SMNVEV (reference sequence). The CDR3 region is CASSFEGKRSPLHF. For the CDR3, the DNA is TGTGCCAGCAGTTTTGAGGGGAAGCGTTCACCCCTCCACTTT.

In this sample, this clonotype turned up many times. J is TRBJ1-1 and V is TRBV19; no firm D call. From germline, CDR1 is LNHDA and CDR2 SQIVND (reference sequence). The CDR3 consists of 13 residues. V shed 3 bases and J shed 7 bases, with 12 bases lying between them. The CDR3 sequence: CASSIARVREAFF. In nucleotides, the CDR3 is TGTGCCAGTAGTATTGCAAGAGTACGTGAAGCTTTCTTT.

This clonotype was seen repeatedly, ten times or more. J is TRBJ2-5 and V is TRBV7-2, with 7 bases matching TRBD2. CDR1 is SGHTA, CDR2 FQGNSA, per germline. The length of the CDR3 is 16 residues. The junction had 11 bases not matched to a gene; V was cut back by 1 base and J by 6 bases. The CDR3 DNA reads TGTGCCAGCAGCTTAGTTGGTGCGGGAGTTGGCAAGACCCAGTACTTC. It specifies CASSLVGAGVGKTQYF. Filled out from reference TRBV7-2 and TRBJ2-5, the complete variable domain reads GAGVSQSPSNKVTEKGKDVELRCDPISGHTALYWYRQSLGQGLEFLIYFQGNSAPDKSGLPSDRFSAERTGGSVSTLTIQRTQQEDSAVYLCASSLVGAGVGKTQYFGPGTRLLVL.

Details on this clonotype: A read error may be the cause here, since a much bigger clone is one base away. The rearrangement links TRBV2 to TRBJ1-5; a possible D gene is TRBD1 (6 bases). The germline CDR1 and CDR2 sequences are SNHLY and FYNNEI. The CDR3 sequence is 15 residues long. CDR3 nucleotides: TGTGCCAGCTGTAGGGGGTTCAGGCCTAGCCAGCTCCAGCATTTT. It yields the protein CASCRGFRPSQLQHF.

This clonotype was seen only once. The V gene is TRBV25-1, the J gene TRBJ2-7; D might be TRBD1 (6 bases). The germline V gene has CDR1 MGHDK and CDR2 SYGVNS. The CDR3 contains 15 residues. V was trimmed by 8 bases and J by 6 bases, leaving 23 bases between them. CDR3 DNA sequence: TGTGCCAGCGCCCAGCAAGGGGGAAGGTCGGTCGAGCAGTACTTC. Protein sequence: CASAQQGGRSVEQYF.

J is TRBJ1-5 and V is TRBV7-9, with D hard to call. Trimming left V 3 bases short and J 0 bases short, with 9 bases between. CDR1 is SEHNR, CDR2 FQNEAQ, per germline (reference sequence). The CDR3 has 15 amino acids. In nucleotides, the CDR3 is TGTGCCAGCAGCTTGGTAGGAAATAGCAATCAGCCCCAGCATTTT. Translated, it gives CASSLVGNSNQPQHF.

The V and J genes are TRBV20-1 and TRBJ2-7; TRBD2 aligns across 11 bases. Germline CDR1 reads DFQATT; CDR2 reads SNEGSKA (reference sequence). Losses at the gene ends were 3 bases for V and 3 bases for J; bases not matched to a gene: 7. This CDR3 spans 15 amino acids. The CDR3 nucleotides are TGCAGTGCTAGCAGGAATAGCGGGAGGGACTACGAGCAGTACTTC. Amino acids: CSASRNSGRDYEQYF.

This clonotype was counted at least ten times. The rearrangement links TRBV10-2 to TRBJ1-2, with 7 bases lining up with TRBD1. J gave up 3 bases and V 6 bases, and 4 bases lay outside the gene matches. Germline CDR1 reads WSHSY; CDR2 reads SAAADI. The CDR3 runs to 13 residues. The CDR3 reads CASRSDRDYGYTF. The CDR3 DNA reads TGCGCCAGCAGGTCAGACAGGGACTATGGCTACACCTTC.

This clonotype was detected a few times. The V and J genes are TRBV30 and TRBJ2-5; unclear D gene. Germline loops: CDR1 GTSNPN, CDR2 SVGIG (reference sequence). CDR3 size: 12 residues. Trimming removed 8 bases at V and 5 bases at J, with 15 bases between. CDR3 sequence (DNA): TGTGCCCGTCGAGGCACCCTGGAGACCCAGTACTTC. Protein product: CARRGTLETQYF. The entire variable domain, with the rest obtained from reference TRBV30 and TRBJ2-5, is as follows: SQTIHQWPATLVQPVGSPLSLECTVEGTSNPNLYWYRQAAGRGLQLLFYSVGIGQISSEVPQNLSASRPQDRQFILSSKKLLLSDSGFYLCARRGTLETQYFGPGTRLLVL.

This clonotype was seen a few times. The gene calls are TRBV10-3 and TRBJ2-1, with 13 bases that match TRBD2. V gave up 6 bases and J gave up 8 bases; unmatched junction bases: 10. The CDR3 is made up of 16 amino acids. The germline V gene has CDR1 ENHRY and CDR2 SYGVKD. CDR3 sequence: CAIRASGTSGIDEQFF. The DNA of the CDR3 is TGTGCCATCAGGGCTTCCGGGACTAGCGGGATCGATGAGCAGTTCTTC.

This clonotype was observed at least ten times. The chain employs TRBV7-9 and TRBJ1-2, with a possible D match to TRBD1 (6 bases). This CDR3 comprises 13 residues. Germline CDR1 reads SEHNR; CDR2 reads FQNEAQ (reference sequence). With 5 bases removed from V and 4 bases from J, the gap between germline ends came to 11 bases. This CDR3 is CASSVTGRYGYTF. The CDR3 nucleotides read TGTGCCAGCAGCGTCACAGGGCGCTATGGCTACACCTTC.

The V and J genes are TRBV7-8 and TRBJ1-1; 9 bases are shared with TRBD1. CDR3 length: 17 residues. The V gene's germline CDR1 is SGHVS and CDR2 FQNEAQ. V lost 1 base to trimming and J lost 0 bases; unmatched junction nucleotides: 6. The CDR3 DNA follows: TGTGCCAGCAGCTTAGAGGGGACAGGGAGAATGAACACTGAAGCTTTCTTT. Translating it yields CASSLEGTGRMNTEAFF.

A note on this clonotype: One junction end does not reproduce the germline sequence, and a read error may be involved. The chain joins TRBV7-3 to TRBJ2-2, with a tentative D call TRBD2 (5 bases). Germline V gene lookup returns CDR1 SGHTA and CDR2 FQGTGA. The length of the CDR3 is 14 residues. The CDR3 DNA sequence: TGTGCCAGCAACCCAGACACGAACACCGGGGAGCTGCTTTTT. Translation gives CASNPDTNTGELLF.

This clonotype was found many times. This chain links TRBV6-6 with TRBJ1-4, with D maybe TRBD1 (5 bases). From germline, CDR1 is MNHNY and CDR2 SVGAGI (reference sequence). The V gene lost 0 bases and the J gene lost 8 bases, with 10 bases spanning the gap. This CDR3 contains 14 residues. The CDR3 DNA is TGTGCCAGCAGTTACTCTGTCGAGGGGGAAAAACTGTTTTTT. Protein sequence: CASSYSVEGEKLFF.

The chain uses TRBV7-3 and TRBJ2-2; TRBD1 matches at 8 bases. Germline V CDR1 and CDR2: SGHTA, FQGTGA. There are 15 residues in the CDR3. The V and J ends lost 5 bases and 11 bases, in that order; junction bases with no gene match: 13. CDR3 sequence: CASSAIGTGLGELFF. The CDR3 DNA reads TGTGCCAGCAGCGCCATTGGGACAGGCTTGGGCGAGCTGTTTTTT.